The subject of this entry is one T cell receptor beta chain. Its matching antigen is unknown. RNA, at about 0.45 to 1 ug, was reverse transcribed with random hexamers. TCRdb passed the immunoSEQ multiplex PCR reads through MiXCR, listing each CDR3 protein once. The table shows about 110,000 distinct CDR3 sequences, with 94% occurring only once. Patients having Susac syndrome satisfied recently defined diagnostic criteria for definite or probable disease. CD8+ and CD4+ T cells were negatively isolated; TEMRA cells were FACS-enriched. This specimen belongs to a study of CD8 T cells in Susac syndrome. Whole-study context: The Susac syndrome patients were therapy-naive, on corticosteroids, or on intravenous immunoglobulin alone at blood draw. Study outcomes and limitations: As the study acknowledged, the number of individuals who were part of its TCR sequencing and HLA analysis was relatively small.

The sequenced material came from CD8+ T cells from PBMCs. The TCR sequence derives from a human donor with Susac syndrome.

The CDR3 DNA follows: TGTGCCAGCAGCTCCGCCCGGGGCAATGAGCAGTTCTTC. Protein: CASSSARGNEQFF. The rearrangement joins TRBV13 to TRBJ2-1; maybe TRBD2 (5 bases). The V end was cut by 4 bases, the J end by 6 bases, with 10 bases between. The CDR3 is 13 amino acids. Per germline, CDR1 PRHDT and CDR2 FYEKMQ (reference sequence).